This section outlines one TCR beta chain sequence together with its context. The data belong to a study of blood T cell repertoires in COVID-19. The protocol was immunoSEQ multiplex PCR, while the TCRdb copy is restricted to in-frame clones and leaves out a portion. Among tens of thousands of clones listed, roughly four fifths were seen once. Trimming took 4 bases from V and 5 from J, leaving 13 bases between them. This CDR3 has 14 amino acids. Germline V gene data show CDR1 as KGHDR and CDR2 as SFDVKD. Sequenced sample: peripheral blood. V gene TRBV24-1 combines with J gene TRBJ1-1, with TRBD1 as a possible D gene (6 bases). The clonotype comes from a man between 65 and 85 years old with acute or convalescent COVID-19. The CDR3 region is CATSDDRTGTEAFF. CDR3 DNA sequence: TGTGCCACCAGTGACGACAGGACGGGAACTGAAGCTTTCTTT.